Sequencing of this T cell receptor beta chain was carried out in a study of graft-versus-host responses after intestinal transplantation. Looking at the study overall: Those transplanted obtained multivisceral, liver-intestinal, or isolated intestinal grafts. All recipients were given anti-thymocyte globulin induction, and tacrolimus and steroids were then administered for roughly three years.

CDR1 and CDR2 from the germline V gene are MRHNA and SNTAGT. The ends were cut back, 3 bases at V and 14 bases at J, with 19 bases in the middle. This CDR3 comprises 13 residues. The data were produced by immunoSEQ multiplex PCR, yet TCRdb's version contains in-frame clones alone and is incomplete. This table has around 87,000 clones, approximately 90% appearing once. For this clone: Its antigen is as yet unknown.

Whole-study results and caveats: Declines in HvG clones occurring early post-transplant were associated with peak circulating GvH clone levels. Researchers found GvH clones in recipient marrow, and some showed up first in ileum or blood.

This chain joins TRBV6-4 and TRBJ1-2; D might be TRBD1 (6 bases). The sequencing used unstimulated CD8+ T cells sorted from spleen or lymph node cells, collected before transplant. The source is a human donor who was the organ donor for an intestinal transplant. The CDR3 loop is CASSELVDSRKTF. Written as DNA, the CDR3 is TGTGCCAGCAGTGAACTTGTGGACAGTAGGAAAACCTTC.